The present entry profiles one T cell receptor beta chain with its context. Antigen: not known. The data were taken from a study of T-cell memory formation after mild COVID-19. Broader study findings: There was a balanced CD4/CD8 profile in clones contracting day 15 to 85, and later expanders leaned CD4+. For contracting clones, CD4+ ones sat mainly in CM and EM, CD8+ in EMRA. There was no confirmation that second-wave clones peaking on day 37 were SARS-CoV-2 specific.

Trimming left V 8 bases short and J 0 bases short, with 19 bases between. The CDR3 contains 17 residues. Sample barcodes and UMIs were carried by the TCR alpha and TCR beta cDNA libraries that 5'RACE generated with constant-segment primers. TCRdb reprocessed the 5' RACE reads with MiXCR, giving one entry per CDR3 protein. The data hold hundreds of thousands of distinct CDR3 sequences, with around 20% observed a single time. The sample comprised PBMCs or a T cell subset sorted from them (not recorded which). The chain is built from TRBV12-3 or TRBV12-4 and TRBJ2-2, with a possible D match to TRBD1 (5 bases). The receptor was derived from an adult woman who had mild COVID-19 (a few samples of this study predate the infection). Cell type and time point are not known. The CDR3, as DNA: TGTGCCAGCTCTCCCTTAGGGGCATCCGCGAACACCGGGGAGCTGTTTTTT. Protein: CASSPLGASANTGELFF.